This note documents a single TCR beta chain sequence. Its antigen is undetermined. The data were produced by immunoSEQ multiplex PCR, yet TCRdb's version contains in-frame clones alone and is incomplete. The sample comprises tens of thousands of clones, 85% to 95% of which are singletons, and around 0.33% rests with the top ten. This record belongs to a study of untreated major depressive disorder. Points from the study as a whole: TRBV25-01 and TRBV02-01 usage differences were not statistically significant. CD4+ T cells from depressed patients used TRBV05-01 (Vbeta 5.1) more often than controls.

The CDR3 runs to 13 residues. Per germline, CDR1 SGHRS and CDR2 YFSETQ. Trimming left V 0 bases short and J 4 bases short, with 7 bases between. Donors lacked major illness, comorbidities, regular medication, drug use, or heavy drinking. Each donor gave approximately 30 ml of EDTA blood. The sample taken for sequencing was CD4+ T cells from PBMCs. The V call is TRBV5-1, the J call TRBJ1-1; D not certain. The clonotype comes from a man aged 30 to 45 in good health. The CDR3, as DNA: TGCGCCAGCAGCTTGGCTCAGCCCACTGAAGCTTTCTTT. It is translated as CASSLAQPTEAFF.